The rows below give T cell receptor beta chains drawn from one sample of a study of blood T cells in healthy people across ages. One entry per CDR3 protein results from TCRdb running MiXCR on the 5' RACE reads. The repertoire holds about 2 million distinct CDR3 sequences, with roughly 49% as singletons. The material sequenced was blood. The receptors here all came from a middle-aged woman in good health. Each CDR3 is given with its conserved first and last residue. A D gene is named only where the DNA matches it firmly. Expanded clones get a size class; other rows say once, few or many, or leave the size out.

D,V,J,size,DNA,CDR3
-,TRBV4-2,TRBJ1-2,-,TGTGCCAGCAGCCAAGAAATGCGAGATCGCGGCTACACCTTC,CASSQEMRDRGYTF
TRBD2,TRBV6-1,TRBJ2-7,-,TGTGCCAGCAGCCCCCGGACGGTGGGACTAGCTTTCTACGAGCAGTACTTC,CASSPRTVGLAFYEQYF
-,TRBV12-3/TRBV12-4,TRBJ2-7,few,TGTGCCAGCAGCCGCCGACAGGCTAACTCCTACGAGCAGTACTTC,CASSRRQANSYEQYF
-,TRBV18,TRBJ2-1,-,TGTGCCAGCTCACCATCTGTAGTGGTCGTTGATGAGCAGTTCTTC,CASSPSVVVVDEQFF
TRBD2,TRBV20-1,TRBJ2-7,few,TGCAGTGCTAGCGCCGGGAGGGGTGGCTACGAGCAGTACTTC,CSASAGRGGYEQYF
-,TRBV4-1,TRBJ2-7,-,TGCGCCAGCAGCCAGGTACTAGACTACGAGCAGTACTTC,CASSQVLDYEQYF
-,TRBV6-5,TRBJ2-3,few,TGTGCCAGCAGGAAACCGGGGTCAGATACGCAGTATTTT,CASRKPGSDTQYF
-,TRBV5-1,TRBJ2-1,-,TGCGCCACCCGCCCCGGGACGGCGAACAATGAGCAGTTCTTC,CATRPGTANNEQFF
-,TRBV27,TRBJ2-2,-,TGTGCCAGCATGGGGGCGAACACCGGGGAGCTGTTTTTT,CASMGANTGELFF
-,TRBV9,TRBJ1-2,few,TGTGCCAGCTGGGGGGGGAGCTATGGCTACACCTTC,CASWGGSYGYTF
TRBD2,TRBV6-5,TRBJ2-7,-,TGTGCCAGCCACTGGGGAGCGGGGCCCTACGAGCAGTACTTC,CASHWGAGPYEQYF
-,TRBV12-3/TRBV12-4,TRBJ1-6,few,TGTGCCAGCAGCCTAAATTTTTCACCCCTCCACTTT,CASSLNFSPLHF
-,TRBV28,TRBJ2-7,-,TGTGCCAGCAGCACGGTCAACCGGGACATAGGCACAGGGCAGTACTTC,CASSTVNRDIGTGQYF
TRBD1,TRBV6-6,TRBJ2-1,-,TGTGCCAGCAGTTGGAGCACCAACAGGGGGGACCACAATGAGCAGTTCTTC,CASSWSTNRGDHNEQFF
-,TRBV5-6,TRBJ2-5,-,TGTGCCAGCAGTGCCCGTGGGGGGACCCAGTACTTC,CASSARGGTQYF
-,TRBV29-1,TRBJ2-1,few,TGCAGCGTTGAGGGCGGGGACAATGAGCAGTTCTTC,CSVEGGDNEQFF
TRBD2,TRBV28,TRBJ2-7,-,TGTGCCAGCAGTTTTTACGGCGGGGGGGACTACAATGAGCAGTACTTC,CASSFYGGGDYNEQYF
TRBD1,TRBV28,TRBJ2-7,once,TGTGCCCGCAGTTTCCCACAGGGGGTCTCCTCATACGAGCAGTACTTC,CARSFPQGVSSYEQYF
TRBD1,TRBV4-3,TRBJ2-3,-,TGCGCCAGCAGCCAGGAAAGGGACAGCCTTCCACAAAATACGCGGTATTTT,CASSQERDSLPQNTRYF
TRBD1,TRBV7-9,TRBJ2-3,few,TGTGCCAGCAGCTCCTGGGGACAGGGAACAGATACGCAGTATTTT,CASSSWGQGTDTQYF
-,TRBV6-5,TRBJ1-6,-,TGTGCCAGCAGTTGGTATCAGTTTGGCAATTCACCCCTCCACTTT,CASSWYQFGNSPLHF
-,TRBV21-1,TRBJ1-5,-,TGTGCCAGCACCGAGCCGGGACAGGGGGACCAGCCCCAGCATTTT,CASTEPGQGDQPQHF
TRBD1,TRBV6-2/TRBV6-3,TRBJ2-1,few,TGTGCCAGCAGTTTCCAGACAGGGGGAGTACGCAATGAGCAGTTCTTC,CASSFQTGGVRNEQFF
-,TRBV7-2,TRBJ2-3,-,TGTGCCAGCAGCTTAGCTGGGCCAGGGGCAGATACGCAGTATTTT,CASSLAGPGADTQYF
TRBD1,TRBV12-3/TRBV12-4,TRBJ2-1,few,TGTGCCAGCAGTTTAACGGCAAGGGGTTTGACAGGGTCCTACAATGAGCAGTTCTTC,CASSLTARGLTGSYNEQFF
-,TRBV6-2/TRBV6-3,TRBJ2-3,few,TGTGCCACCGACGGGACCCCCACAGATACGCAGTATTTT,CATDGTPTDTQYF
-,TRBV20-1,TRBJ2-5,-,TGCAGTGCTAGCCGTTCCGGGGACATTTACCAAGAGACCCAGTACTTC,CSASRSGDIYQETQYF
TRBD2,TRBV20-1,TRBJ2-1,-,TGCAGTGGAGGCGGGGGGGCCGCAGAAGAGACCCAGTTCTTC,CSGGGGAAEETQFF
-,TRBV27,TRBJ2-7,few,TGTGCCAGCAGTCCTGGGATAGCGACCTACGAGCAGTACTTC,CASSPGIATYEQYF
-,TRBV2,TRBJ2-4,once,TGCGCCAGCAGCGGTTTCGGGACAACCCTAGCCAAAAACATTCAGTACTTC,CASSGFGTTLAKNIQYF
-,TRBV29-1,TRBJ1-5,-,TGCAGCGTTGCTACAGGCAATCAGCCCCAGCATTTT,CSVATGNQPQHF
-,TRBV28,TRBJ1-1,many,TGTGCCAGCAGCCCCGCAACTGAAGCTTTCTTT,CASSPATEAFF
-,TRBV7-2,TRBJ1-4,-,TGTGCCAGCAGCCGAGCCCGGGGGGGAAATGAAAAACTGTTTTTT,CASSRARGGNEKLFF
TRBD1,TRBV5-6,TRBJ2-5,few,TGTGCCAGCAGCTTCGGACAGGGGACGGAGACCCAGTACTTC,CASSFGQGTETQYF
-,TRBV12-3/TRBV12-4,TRBJ2-7,-,TGTGCCAGCAGTTTAGGCTCGCCCGGACTCTCAACCTACGAGCAGTACTTC,CASSLGSPGLSTYEQYF
TRBD2,TRBV7-3,TRBJ2-5,-,TGTGCCAGCAGCTTAACCACTAGCGCTGAGACCCAGTACTTC,CASSLTTSAETQYF
-,TRBV12-3/TRBV12-4,TRBJ2-5,-,TGTGCCAGCAGCCCTCGGGGGAGATCGGGCCAGGAGACCCAGTACTTC,CASSPRGRSGQETQYF
TRBD2,TRBV20-1,TRBJ2-3,few,TGCAGTGCAAGCCCGGGACTAGCGGGGGGAAGTACGCAGTATTTT,CSASPGLAGGSTQYF
-,TRBV5-5,TRBJ2-1,few,TGTGCCAGCAGACTAACGGTGGGGGGGGCCGGCACCAACAATGAGCAGTTCTTC,CASRLTVGGAGTNNEQFF
TRBD2,TRBV5-5,TRBJ2-3,few,TGTGCCAGCAGCCCCATCGGGGGGGCGGCAGATACGCAGTATTTT,CASSPIGGAADTQYF
-,TRBV27,TRBJ2-1,few,TGTGCCAGCAGTCCAGACCGGGCAGGGCGGGGTGAGCAGTTCTTC,CASSPDRAGRGEQFF
TRBD2,TRBV15,TRBJ2-7,many,TGTGCCACCAGCAGAGATCGGTTGGGACTAGCGGGTGCGACCTCCTACGAGCAGTACTTC,CATSRDRLGLAGATSYEQYF
-,TRBV20-1,TRBJ2-3,-,TGCAGTGCTGCGCCAGGTAGCACAGATACGCAGTATTTT,CSAAPGSTDTQYF
-,TRBV28,TRBJ2-7,few,TGTGCCAGCAGCTCCCACGGGCAGTACTTC,CASSSHGQYF